The entry below describes one TCR beta chain. Looked up from germline, CDR1 is MGHRA and CDR2 is YSYEKL. Trimming cost V 2 bases and J 5 bases, with 12 bases left between them. This CDR3 is built from 15 residues. These data come from a study of OX40 agonist ivuxolimab in advanced cancers. Looking at the study overall: Dosing consisted of intravenous ivuxolimab at 0.01 to 10 mg/kg every 2 weeks.

Data came from immunoSEQ multiplex PCR; TCRdb stores just in-frame clones and leaves some out. The sample includes more than 75,000 clones, 85% of them seen just once. The specimen was CD4+ or CD8+ T cells sorted from blood, collected in a trial of the OX40 agonist ivuxolimab. V gene TRBV4-1 combines with J gene TRBJ2-2; tentative D call: TRBD1 (5 bases). The sequence came from an adult with an advanced solid tumor such as melanoma, head and neck, liver or kidney cancer. Written as DNA, the CDR3 is TGCGCCAGCAGCCAAAACCCCTCAGGGACCGGGGAGCTGTTTTTT. Translated: CASSQNPSGTGELFF.